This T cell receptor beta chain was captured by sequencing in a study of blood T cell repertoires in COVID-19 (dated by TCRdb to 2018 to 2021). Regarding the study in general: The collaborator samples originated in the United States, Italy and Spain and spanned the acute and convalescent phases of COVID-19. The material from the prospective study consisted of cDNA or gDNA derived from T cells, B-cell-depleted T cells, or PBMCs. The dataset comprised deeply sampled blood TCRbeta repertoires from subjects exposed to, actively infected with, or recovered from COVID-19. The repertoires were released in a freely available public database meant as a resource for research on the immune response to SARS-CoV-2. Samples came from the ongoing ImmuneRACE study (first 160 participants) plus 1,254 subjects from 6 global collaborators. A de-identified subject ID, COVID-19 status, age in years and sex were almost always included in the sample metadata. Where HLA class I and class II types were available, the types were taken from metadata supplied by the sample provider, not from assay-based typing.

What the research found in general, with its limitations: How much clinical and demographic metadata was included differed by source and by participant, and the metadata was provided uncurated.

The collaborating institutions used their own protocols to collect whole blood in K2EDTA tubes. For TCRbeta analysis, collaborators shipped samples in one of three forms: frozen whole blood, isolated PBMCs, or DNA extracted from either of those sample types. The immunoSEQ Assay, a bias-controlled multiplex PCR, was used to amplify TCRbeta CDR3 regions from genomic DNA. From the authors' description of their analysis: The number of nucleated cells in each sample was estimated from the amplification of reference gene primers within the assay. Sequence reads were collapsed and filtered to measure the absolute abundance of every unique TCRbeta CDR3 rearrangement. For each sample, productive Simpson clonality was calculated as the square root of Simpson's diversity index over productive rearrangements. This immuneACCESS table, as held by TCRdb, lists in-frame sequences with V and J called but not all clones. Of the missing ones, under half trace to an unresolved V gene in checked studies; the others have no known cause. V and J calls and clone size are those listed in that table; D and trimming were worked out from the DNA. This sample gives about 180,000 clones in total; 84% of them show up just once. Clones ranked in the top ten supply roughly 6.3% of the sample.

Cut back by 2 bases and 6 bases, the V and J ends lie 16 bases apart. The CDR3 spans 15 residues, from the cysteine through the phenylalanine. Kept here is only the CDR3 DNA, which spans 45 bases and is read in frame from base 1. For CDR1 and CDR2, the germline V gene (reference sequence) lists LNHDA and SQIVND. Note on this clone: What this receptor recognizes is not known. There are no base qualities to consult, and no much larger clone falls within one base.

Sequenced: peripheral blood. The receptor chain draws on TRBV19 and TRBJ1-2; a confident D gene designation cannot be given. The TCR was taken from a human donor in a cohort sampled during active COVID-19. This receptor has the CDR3 CASSIFPSAADGYTF. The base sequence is TGTGCCAGTAGTATATTCCCCAGCGCCGCTGATGGCTACACCTTC.